These T cell receptor beta chains were read from a single sample in a study of T cell repertoires in cytomegalovirus infection. TCRdb re-analysed the reads in MiXCR, keeping a single row per CDR3 protein. In the table there are a few hundred thousand distinct CDR3 sequences, under 45% of which are singletons. These TCRs' antigens remain unknown. The material was cultured PBMCs, obtained from culture after CMV antigen stimulation. The source of these receptors is a human donor in good health (CMV status not recorded). Some clones in this sample may be carry-over from other donors' samples. Both conserved end residues are part of each CDR3. The D gene is left open where the match is weak. Expanded clones are given a class, and other clones once, few, many or no size at all.

D gene,J gene,clone size,V gene,CDR3 DNA,CDR3 protein
TRBD1,TRBJ2-3,NA,TRBV7-8,TGTGCCAGCAGCCTAGGGGGCGCCGGTCGTGCAGATACGCAGTATTTT,CASSLGGAGRADTQYF
NA,TRBJ1-2,NA,TRBV7-2,TGTGCCAGCAGCCTGGGCCCTGACCGCTATGGCTACACCTTC,CASSLGPDRYGYTF
NA,TRBJ2-7,many,TRBV7-8,TGTGCCAGCAGCTTAGCCAGGGGACCCCACGAGCAGTACTTC,CASSLARGPHEQYF
NA,TRBJ1-5,once,TRBV2,TGTGCCAGCAGTGGGTCGGTGGGTGGTCAGCCCCAGCATTTT,CASSGSVGGQPQHF
NA,TRBJ2-7,few,TRBV7-8,TGTGCCAGCAGCTTAGCGGGGGGGGCCCCAGGATACGAGCAGTACTTC,CASSLAGGAPGYEQYF
NA,TRBJ1-1,NA,TRBV7-6,TGTGCCAGCAGCCCCGGGGGGGGCGACACTGAAGCTTTCTTT,CASSPGGGDTEAFF
NA,TRBJ1-5,NA,TRBV7-2,TGTGCCAGCAGCTTGTTGGCAGGGGTGGGCAATCAGCCCCAGCATTTT,CASSLLAGVGNQPQHF
NA,TRBJ2-7,NA,TRBV4-3,TGCGCCAGCAGCCAAGATATGGTAGCTGGCGACGAGCAGTACTTC,CASSQDMVAGDEQYF
NA,TRBJ2-1,NA,TRBV20-1,TGCAGTGCTGATATGTGGAATGAGCAGTTCTTC,CSADMWNEQFF
NA,TRBJ1-5,NA,TRBV7-2,TGTGCCAGCAGCTACCAGCGATCTCATAGCAATCAGCCCCAGCATTTT,CASSYQRSHSNQPQHF
TRBD1,TRBJ1-1,NA,TRBV10-3,TGTGCCATCAGTGAGGCTACCGGGACAGGAGGGTTCACTGAAGCTTTCTTT,CAISEATGTGGFTEAFF
NA,TRBJ2-3,many,TRBV12-3/TRBV12-4,TGTGCCAGCAGCCGAGACACAGATACGCAGTATTTT,CASSRDTDTQYF
NA,TRBJ2-2,few,TRBV12-3/TRBV12-4,TGTGCCAGCAGGGGGGGAAGGGGCTACACCGGGGAGCTGTTTTTT,CASRGGRGYTGELFF
NA,TRBJ2-7,many,TRBV7-2,TGTGCCAGCAGCCGGGACACCGCCTACGAGCAGTACTTC,CASSRDTAYEQYF
NA,TRBJ1-1,few,TRBV19,TGTGCCAGTAGTATAGACACTGAAGCTTTCTTT,CASSIDTEAFF
NA,TRBJ2-7,once,TRBV7-6,TGTGCCAGCAGCTTGACCCGCTACTACGAGCAGTACTTC,CASSLTRYYEQYF
TRBD2,TRBJ2-1,few,TRBV6-6,TGTGCCAGCAGCCGATTAGCGGGGATCTCCTACAATGAGCAGTTCTTC,CASSRLAGISYNEQFF
NA,TRBJ1-1,NA,TRBV10-3,TGTGCCATCAGTGAGCCGGACGTCGCGAAGGGAGCTTTCTTT,CAISEPDVAKGAFF
TRBD1,TRBJ2-4,NA,TRBV5-5,TGTGCCAGCACCCTGGGGGACAGGACCTGGGACATTCAGTACTTC,CASTLGDRTWDIQYF
NA,TRBJ1-2,NA,TRBV7-2,TGTGCCAGCAGCTTAAGACGGGGGGAGGAAGGCTACACCTTC,CASSLRRGEEGYTF
NA,TRBJ1-6,few,TRBV7-6,TGTGCCAGCAGCTTAGACGGGCGGGGCGGCTCACCCCTCCACTTT,CASSLDGRGGSPLHF
NA,TRBJ2-5,NA,TRBV6-2/TRBV6-3,TGTGCCAGCAACAAAATACCTAGCCAAGAGACCCAGTACTTC,CASNKIPSQETQYF